These 13 T cell receptor beta chains originate from one sample sequenced in a study of a mutant IDH1 vaccine in newly diagnosed glioma. No antigen has been identified for these receptors. Time point defined: week 23, last vaccination. The study gave 300 ug of mutant IDH1 20-mer peptide per vaccine dose, with topical imiquimod. Assay: immunoSEQ multiplex PCR; the TCRdb copy retains only in-frame clones and omits some. The sample lists approximately 62,000 clones, about 85% occurring once. Source: PBMCs, taken from a glioma patient whose treatment included an IDH1 peptide vaccine. The receptors were gathered from a man younger than 40 with glioma.

The V and J genes are TRBV6-4 and TRBJ1-6; a weak D match, TRBD1 (5 bases). This CDR3 has 13 residues. Trimming took 8 bases from V and 9 from J, leaving 14 bases between them. Germline assignment: CDR1 MRHNA and CDR2 SNTAGT. In nucleotides, the CDR3 is TGTGCCAGCGGGACTACTTTCGCTTCACCCCTCCACTTT. Its translation: CASGTTFASPLHF.

The chain employs TRBV6-4 and TRBJ2-3; TRBD2 aligns across 11 bases. V was pared by 9 bases and J by 0 bases, with 17 bases of the junction left unmatched. Per germline, CDR1 MRHNA and CDR2 SNTAGT. The CDR3 contains 19 residues. The CDR3 coding sequence is TGTGCCAGTAGGCTTGATAGCGGGGGGGCTGACTATAGCACAGATACGCAGTATTTT. It yields the protein CASRLDSGGADYSTDTQYF.

The chain has TRBV30 and TRBJ2-5; D is unclear. V was cut by 0 bases and J by 4 bases, with 6 bases left in between. The CDR3 spans 12 residues. Germline CDR1 reads GTSNPN; CDR2 reads SVGIG (reference sequence). CDR3 in amino acids: CAWSVGRETQYF. The CDR3 DNA reads as TGTGCCTGGAGTGTAGGTCGAGAGACCCAGTACTTC.

V and J are TRBV29-1 and TRBJ2-7; 11 bases map to TRBD1. V was clipped by 4 bases and J by 3 bases; unmatched bases: 8. Looked up from germline, CDR1 is SQVTM and CDR2 is ANQGSEA. There are 15 residues in the CDR3. Written as DNA, the CDR3 is TGCAGCGTTGGGGACAGGGGGAAAAAGTACTACGAGCAGTACTTC. Residues: CSVGDRGKKYYEQYF.

The V gene is TRBV5-1, the J gene TRBJ2-7; 8 bases line up with TRBD1. This CDR3 contains 14 residues. Germline trimming cut 0 bases from V and 3 bases from J; bases unmatched to any gene: 2. Germline V gene data show CDR1 as SGHRS and CDR2 as YFSETQ. For the CDR3, the DNA is TGCGCCAGCAGCTTGGTTGGGACAGGCTACGAGCAGTACTTC. It encodes CASSLVGTGYEQYF.

This clone was observed a handful of times. The chain recombines TRBV7-9 with TRBJ1-1, with 7 bases matching TRBD1. V dropped 7 bases and J dropped 1; count of bases not matched to a gene: 6. The CDR3 extends over 14 amino acids. Germline V gene sequence: CDR1 SEHNR, CDR2 FQNEAQ (reference sequence). CDR3 region: CASTAGGANTEAFF. CDR3 DNA sequence: TGTGCCAGCACTGCAGGGGGTGCGAACACTGAAGCTTTCTTT.

This chain connects TRBV14 to TRBJ2-1; 9 bases align to TRBD2. Germline V gene lookup returns CDR1 SGHDN and CDR2 FVKESK. The V gene end was trimmed by 4 bases and the J gene end by 3 bases; junction bases not matched to a gene: 7. The CDR3 consists of 16 residues. This chain's CDR3 is CASSPDGLARYNEQFF. For the CDR3, the DNA is TGTGCCAGCAGCCCAGATGGACTAGCGCGCTACAATGAGCAGTTCTTC.

V gene TRBV15 combines with J gene TRBJ1-6; D not certain. V lost 1 base and J lost 1, with 5 bases in between. The V gene's germline CDR1 is LNHNV and CDR2 YYDKDF (reference sequence). The CDR3 is 15 amino acids. CDR3 sequence: CATSRAPSYNSPLHF. The CDR3 DNA sequence: TGTGCCACCAGCAGAGCCCCGTCCTATAATTCACCCCTCCACTTT. Based on the CDR3 plus reference TRBV15 and TRBJ1-6, the full variable domain is DAMVIQNPRYQVTQFGKPVTLSCSQTLNHNVMYWYQQKSSQAPKLLFHYYDKDFNNEADTPDNFQSRRPNTSFCFLDIRSPGLGDTAMYLCATSRAPSYNSPLHFGNGTRLTVT.

This chain uses TRBV28 with TRBJ1-5; D remains ambiguous. The CDR3 is made up of 14 amino acids. V gave up 6 bases and J gave up 1 base, with 10 bases separating them. The germline gives CDR1 MDHEN, CDR2 SYDVKM. This chain's CDR3 is CASSSPGSNQPQHF. As DNA, the CDR3 is TGTGCCAGCAGCTCGCCGGGGAGCAATCAGCCCCAGCATTTT.

This chain links TRBV5-4 with TRBJ1-6; D may be TRBD1 (5 bases). V shed 5 bases and J shed 7 bases, with 19 bases lying between them. The length of the CDR3 is 16 residues. Germline loops: CDR1 SGHNT, CDR2 YYREEE (reference sequence). CDR3 nucleotide sequence: TGTGCCAGCAGGTCTGGATACGCAGGACAAAATTCACCCCTCCACTTT. It is translated as CASRSGYAGQNSPLHF.

The chain couples TRBV11-2 to TRBJ1-5; D is ambiguous. CDR1 and CDR2 from the germline V gene are SGHAT and FQNNGV. This CDR3 comprises 18 residues. The ends were cut back, 2 bases at V and 9 bases at J, with 26 bases in the middle. The CDR3 DNA follows: TGTGCCAGCAGCTTACTCTGGAACGGCAGCCGTTCGGTTCGGCCCCAGCATTTT. Translating gives CASSLLWNGSRSVRPQHF.

The chain uses TRBV7-9 and TRBJ2-3, with D unclear. Trimming removed 4 bases from V and 2 bases from J, with 10 bases in between. CDR1 SEHNR and CDR2 FQNEAQ come from the germline V gene (reference sequence). The CDR3 sequence is 14 residues long. The CDR3: CASSSRVLTDTQYF. Written as DNA, the CDR3 is TGTGCCAGCAGCTCCCGGGTCCTCACAGATACGCAGTATTTT.

The chain combines TRBV19 with TRBJ2-6, with TRBD1 matching 7 bases. The CDR3 totals 16 residues. J was trimmed by 0 bases and V by 7 bases; bases with no gene match: 6. CDR1 is LNHDA, CDR2 SQIVND, per germline (reference sequence). The CDR3 reads CASTVGTVSGANVLTF. In nucleotides, the CDR3 is TGTGCCAGTACCGTCGGGACAGTCTCTGGGGCCAACGTCCTGACTTTC. The complete variable domain, with remaining parts taken from reference TRBV19 and TRBJ2-6, reads DGGITQSPKYLFRKEGQNVTLSCEQNLNHDAMYWYRQDPGQGLRLIYYSQIVNDFQKGDIAEGYSVSREKKESFPLTVTSAQKNPTAFYLCASTVGTVSGANVLTFGAGSRLTVL.